The 25 T cell receptor beta chains below come from one sample, sequenced in a study of metastatic and nonmetastatic thyroid tumors. Until they underwent thyroid surgery, no patient had received any treatment. TCRdb re-called the PCR reads via MiXCR. This sample has approximately 69,000 clones, with approximately 14% found just once. The sample taken for sequencing was blood. The receptors shown here come from a male donor with papillary thyroid cancer or a benign thyroid nodule (not recorded which). Some clones in this sample may be carry-over from other donors' samples.

This clone appeared many times. The chain couples TRBV11-2 to TRBJ2-3, with D unclear. Trimming removed 5 bases at V and 7 bases at J, with 22 bases between. The CDR3 consists of 16 residues. CDR1 SGHAT and CDR2 FQNNGV come from the germline V gene. The CDR3 protein is CASSPSYLGGVNTQYF. DNA for the CDR3: TGTGCCAGCAGCCCATCATACCTGGGTGGCGTCAATACGCAGTATTTT.

This clone came up many times. The chain employs TRBV4-1 and TRBJ2-1; 8 bases match TRBD2. This CDR3 region has 14 residues. Per the germline V gene, CDR1 is MGHRA and CDR2 is YSYEKL. The trim removed 8 bases at V and 2 bases at J, leaving 5 bases unmatched. The CDR3 region has the DNA TGCGCCAGCGCTTTAGCGGGACCCTACAATGAGCAGTTCTTC. This gives the protein CASALAGPYNEQFF.

At least ten counts were recorded for this clone. This chain connects TRBV24-1 to TRBJ1-2; 10 nucleotides line up with TRBD1. The length of the CDR3 is 14 residues. Germline CDR1 reads KGHDR; CDR2 reads SFDVKD. Trimming cost V 7 bases and J 4 bases; bases outside gene matches: 5. Written as DNA, the CDR3 is TGTGCCACCAGCGACAGGGGGCTCACCTATGGCTACACCTTC. Protein product: CATSDRGLTYGYTF.

This clone was counted at least ten times. V gene TRBV30 combines with J gene TRBJ2-7, with D uncertain. V was trimmed by 0 bases and J by 1 base, leaving 25 bases between them. Germline V gene data show CDR1 as GTSNPN and CDR2 as SVGIG (reference sequence). CDR3 length equals 19 residues. The CDR3 loop reads CAWSVYAVGEPTCSYEQYV. In DNA, the CDR3 is TGTGCCTGGAGTGTATATGCCGTAGGTGAACCCACCTGTTCCTACGAGCAGTACGTC.

This clone was seen repeatedly, ten times or more. This chain uses TRBV14 with TRBJ2-6; D gene ambiguous. The CDR3 is made up of 16 amino acids. Trimming removed 2 bases at V and 2 bases at J, with 10 bases between. Germline loops: CDR1 SGHDN, CDR2 FVKESK. Here the CDR3 DNA reads TGTGCCAGCAGCCAACGCCCGGGCACTGGGGCCAACGTCCTGACTTTC. Residues: CASSQRPGTGANVLTF.

As to this clone: This sequence may be a read error, since a much larger clone differs from it by one base. V is TRBV6-5 and J is TRBJ2-2; TRBD2 matches 8 bases. This CDR3 region has 14 residues. CDR1 and CDR2 from the germline V gene are MNHEY and SVGAGI. In DNA form, the CDR3 reads TGTGCCAGCAGTTATGGACGGGGGGGGGGGGAGCTTTTTTTT. Translated: CASSYGRGGGELFF.

The sample holds a few counts of this clone. Since a much larger clone is just one base distant, this may be a read error. The chain couples TRBV29-1 to TRBJ1-1; D not resolved. Germline lookup yields CDR1 SQVTM and CDR2 ANQGSEA. This CDR3 region has 10 residues. Written as DNA, the CDR3 is TGCAGCGCCCGATACGCTGAAGATTTCTTT. It specifies CSARYAEDFF.

This clone was detected ten times or more. The V call is TRBV20-1, the J call TRBJ1-1; no definite D call. There are 10 residues in the CDR3. Trimming left V 6 bases short and J 9 bases short, with 11 bases between. CDR1 is DFQATT and CDR2 is SNEGSKA in the germline V gene (reference sequence). CDR3 region: CSAPFSKAFF. In DNA, the CDR3 is TGCAGTGCCCCTTTTTCTAAAGCTTTCTTT.

This clone was seen a handful of times. The chain couples TRBV6-1 to TRBJ2-6; D remains ambiguous. The CDR3 runs to 14 residues. The germline V gene has CDR1 MNHNS and CDR2 SASEGT. Trimming left V 5 bases short and J 12 bases short, with 17 bases between. The CDR3, as DNA: TGTGCCAGCAGTACACAATCTGGGTCCAGCGTCCTGACTTTC. Amino acids: CASSTQSGSSVLTF.

This clone has at least ten counts. The CDR3 DNA is TGTGCCAGCAGCTTAGGGGGGCCGGGACAGGGGGCCGGGGAGCTGTTTTTT. It translates to CASSLGGPGQGAGELFF. The chain joins TRBV11-2 to TRBJ2-2; 11 nucleotides agree with TRBD1. Germline-derived CDR1 and CDR2 are SGHAT and FQNNGV. With V trimmed by 1 base and J by 6 bases, 7 bases remained unmatched. This CDR3 contains 17 residues.

In regard to this clone: A read error may explain this, as a much larger clone is one base away. This same CDR3 is encoded by further DNA sequences in the sample. The chain is built from TRBV10-3 and TRBJ2-1, with 8 positions matching TRBD1. Per the germline V gene, CDR1 is ENHRY and CDR2 is SYGVKD. The ends lost 10 bases at V and 4 bases at J; junction bases unmatched: 6. The CDR3 length is 13 residues. The CDR3 DNA sequence: TGTGCCAACCAGGGGGCTCGGTACAATGAGCAGTTCTTC. Its protein product is CANQGARYNEQFF.

The J gene is TRBJ1-6, the V gene TRBV6-1, with D unclear. Germline values: CDR1 MNHNS, CDR2 SASEGT. Between the trimmed V and J ends, which lost 0 bases and 9 bases, there was a span of 3 bases. CDR3 size: 12 residues. In DNA, the CDR3 is TGTGCCAGCAGTGAAGCTTGTTCACCCCTCCACTTT. Protein: CASSEACSPLHF.

This clone showed up many times. The chain combines TRBV7-9 with TRBJ2-1; 9 positions match TRBD1. This CDR3 spans 15 amino acids. Germline-derived CDR1 and CDR2 are SEHNR and FQNEAQ (reference sequence). J was trimmed by 7 bases and V by 5 bases; bases with no gene match: 9. The CDR3 bases are TGTGCCAGCAGCCTAACAGGGGGCGCAGGTAATGAGCAGTTCTTC. Its translation: CASSLTGGAGNEQFF.

Many counts were recorded for this clone. The CDR3 DNA reads TGCAGTGCTCCACGGCATTGGACGGCCTACAATGAGCAGTTCTTC. Translated: CSAPRHWTAYNEQFF. This chain uses TRBV20-1 with TRBJ2-1; D not resolved. CDR1 DFQATT and CDR2 SNEGSKA come from the germline V gene (reference sequence). CDR3 length: 15 residues. The V end was cut by 5 bases, the J end by 2 bases, with 16 bases between.

This clone occurred a few times. The chain has TRBV19 and TRBJ1-1; D is ambiguous. The CDR3 runs to 15 residues. CDR1 is LNHDA and CDR2 is SQIVND in the germline V gene (reference sequence). The V end lost 6 bases, the J end lost 1 base, and 15 bases lay between the germline ends. CDR3 region: CASRIGTSGNTEAFF. The CDR3 DNA is TGTGCCAGTAGAATCGGCACTTCGGGGAACACTGAAGCTTTCTTT.

This clone was observed at least ten times. The chain links TRBV3-1 to TRBJ1-2; D might be TRBD1 (5 bases). The V gene's germline CDR1 is LGHDT and CDR2 YNNKEL (reference sequence). The CDR3 is 12 amino acids. Deletions cut 1 base from V and 12 bases from J, with 12 bases between. CDR3 coding DNA: TGTGCCAGCAGCCAAGGGATAGCGGACAACACCTTC. Residues: CASSQGIADNTF.

This clone came up many times. The rearrangement joins TRBV6-1 to TRBJ2-7; D unclear. The germline V and J ends were trimmed by 7 bases and 0 bases, with 13 bases remaining between them. The CDR3 is 14 amino acids. Looked up from germline, CDR1 is MNHNS and CDR2 is SASEGT. This CDR3 reads CASIVGPSSYEQYF. In DNA, the CDR3 is TGTGCCAGCATCGTCGGACCGAGCTCCTACGAGCAGTACTTC.

In its sample, this clone was seen many times. The rearrangement uses TRBV2 and TRBJ1-6; 9 nucleotides match TRBD1. Germline lookup yields CDR1 SNHLY and CDR2 FYNNEI. The CDR3 sequence is 15 residues long. Unmatched junction bases numbered 9, after V lost 6 bases and J lost 9 bases. CDR3 in amino acids: CASRLQGAQGSPLHF. In nucleotides, the CDR3 is TGTGCCAGCAGGCTACAGGGGGCGCAGGGTTCACCCCTCCACTTT. The complete variable domain, with remaining parts taken from reference TRBV2 and TRBJ1-6, reads EPEVTQTPSHQVTQMGQEVILRCVPISNHLYFYWYRQILGQKVEFLVSFYNNEISEKSEIFDDQFSVERPDGSNFTLKIRSTKLEDSAMYFCASRLQGAQGSPLHFGNGTRLTVT.

In this sample, this clone turned up many times. This chain links TRBV4-3 with TRBJ2-3, with D possibly TRBD2 on 5 matching bases. The germline V gene has CDR1 LGHNA and CDR2 YSLEER. The CDR3 extends over 15 amino acids. Trimming stripped 0 bases from V and 6 bases from J, with 13 bases between. CDR3 DNA: TGCGCCAGCAGCCAAGAAGCGGATATCATTGATACGCAGTATTTT. Its translation: CASSQEADIIDTQYF.

This clone was detected ten times or more. The V and J genes are TRBV19 and TRBJ1-1; TRBD1 agrees at 7 bases. Looked up from germline, CDR1 is LNHDA and CDR2 is SQIVND (reference sequence). V trimming: 7 bases; J trimming: 0 bases; junction bases outside the gene matches: 8. The CDR3 is 15 residues long. CDR3 DNA: TGTGCCAGTACGGAGACAGGGACCATGAACACTGAAGCTTTCTTT. Its protein is CASTETGTMNTEAFF. Complete variable domain (other parts from reference TRBV19 and TRBJ1-1): DGGITQSPKYLFRKEGQNVTLSCEQNLNHDAMYWYRQDPGQGLRLIYYSQIVNDFQKGDIAEGYSVSREKKESFPLTVTSAQKNPTAFYLCASTETGTMNTEAFFGQGTRLTVV.

The sample holds a few counts of this clone. V is TRBV28 and J is TRBJ2-7; 7 positions agree with TRBD2. This CDR3 has 17 amino acids. Germline V gene sequence: CDR1 MDHEN, CDR2 SYDVKM. V dropped 6 bases and J dropped 0; count of bases not matched to a gene: 14. In DNA form, the CDR3 reads TGTGCCAGCAGCTTCGGGACTATCGCGCTTAGCTCCTACGAGCAGTACTTC. This sequence encodes CASSFGTIALSSYEQYF.

This clone has more than one count but fewer than ten. The CDR3 carries no conserved terminal phenylalanine or tryptophan, so it likely arises from a read error. The rearrangement links TRBV28 to TRBJ2-7; D may match TRBD1 or TRBD2 (5 bases each). CDR1 and CDR2 (germline): MDHEN, SYDVKM. CDR3 size: 17 residues. The V end was cut by 6 bases, the J end by 0 bases, with 21 bases between. CDR3 sequence reads: CASSPTTIGASSYEQYL. CDR3 nucleotides: TGTGCCAGCAGCCCCACGACTATCGGGGCTAGCTCCTACGAGCAGTACCTC.

There are many counts of this clone. The chain couples TRBV5-5 to TRBJ2-3; weak D call: TRBD2 (7 bases). The germline V gene encodes CDR1 SGHKS and CDR2 YYEKEE (reference sequence). Trimming removed 2 bases at V and 0 bases at J, with 10 bases between. This CDR3 contains 15 residues. The CDR3 loop is CASSLAGHSTDTQYF. CDR3 DNA: TGTGCCAGCAGCTTAGCGGGACATAGCACAGATACGCAGTATTTT.

Regarding this clone: A much larger clone differs by one base, so this may be a read error. The chain couples TRBV5-1 to TRBJ2-1; TRBD2 agrees at 8 bases. CDR1 is SGHRS, CDR2 YFSETQ, per germline. There are 15 residues in the CDR3. The CDR3 region is CASSPGGPGYNEHFF. The CDR3 DNA follows: TGCGCCAGCAGCCCGGGAGGGCCGGGCTACAATGAGCATTTCTTC. The full variable domain, its missing parts supplied by reference TRBV5-1 and TRBJ2-1, is KAGVTQTPRYLIKTRGQQVTLSCSPISGHRSVSWYQQTPGQGLQFLFEYFSETQRNKGNFPGRFSGRQFSNSRSEMNVSTLELGDSALYLCASSPGGPGYNEHFFGPGTRLTVL.

This clone was counted at least ten times. The chain employs TRBV28 and TRBJ2-1, with 8 bases identical to TRBD2. CDR1 is MDHEN and CDR2 is SYDVKM in the germline V gene. The CDR3 is made up of 16 amino acids. The ends lost 7 bases at V and 7 bases at J; junction bases unmatched: 15. The CDR3 spells CASTSGFSSGGNEQFF. The CDR3 nucleotides read TGTGCCAGCACCTCTGGGTTTTCCAGCGGGGGAAATGAGCAGTTCTTC.